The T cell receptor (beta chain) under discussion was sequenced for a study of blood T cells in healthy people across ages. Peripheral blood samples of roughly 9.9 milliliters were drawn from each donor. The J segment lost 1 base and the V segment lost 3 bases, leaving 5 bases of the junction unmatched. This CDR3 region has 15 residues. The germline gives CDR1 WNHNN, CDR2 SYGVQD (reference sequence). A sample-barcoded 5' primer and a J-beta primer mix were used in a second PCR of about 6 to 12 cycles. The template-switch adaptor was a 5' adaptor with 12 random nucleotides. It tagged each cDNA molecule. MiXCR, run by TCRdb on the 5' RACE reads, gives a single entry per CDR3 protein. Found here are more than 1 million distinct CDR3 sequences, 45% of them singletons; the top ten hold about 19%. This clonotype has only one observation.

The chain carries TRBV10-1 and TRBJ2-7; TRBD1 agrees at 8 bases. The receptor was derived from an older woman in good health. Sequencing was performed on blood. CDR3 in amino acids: CASSDRDRNSYEQYF. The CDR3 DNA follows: TGCGCCAGCAGTGACAGGGACAGGAATTCCTACGAGCAGTACTTC.